What follows are 31 T cell receptor beta chains derived from one specimen sequenced in a study of T cells in Graves' hyperthyroidism and ophthalmopathy. Template material for amplifying TCR beta CDR3 regions consisted of RNA transcripts. Primed by the HTBI set, a first-round RT-PCR was run on the TCR CDR3. Each CDR3 protein is one row after TCRdb ran MiXCR on the multiplex PCR reads. Here the sample spans about 640,000 distinct CDR3 sequences, around 20% being singletons. The sample taken for sequencing was blood. These receptors came from a young man with Graves' ophthalmopathy.

The genes are TRBV5-1 and TRBJ2-4, with TRBD2 identical over 12 bases. After removal of 4 bases from V and 0 bases from J, the junction contained 11 bases not matched to a gene. Germline lookup yields CDR1 SGHRS and CDR2 YFSETQ. This CDR3 comprises 19 residues. CDR3 sequence: CASSPRLAGDPLAKNIQYF. CDR3 in DNA: TGCGCCAGCAGCCCCAGACTAGCGGGAGACCCCCTAGCCAAAAACATTCAGTACTTC.

This clonotype was seen ten or more times. The genes are TRBV12-3 or TRBV12-4 and TRBJ1-4; 10 bases line up with TRBD1. V trimming: 4 bases; J trimming: 8 bases; junction bases outside the gene matches: 7. This CDR3 contains 15 residues. For the CDR3, the DNA is TGTGCCAGCAGTTCTAGGACAGGGGGGAAAGAAAAACTGTTTTTT. Amino acids: CASSSRTGGKEKLFF.

This clonotype was recorded many times. The CDR3 sequence is CASSSGQGNWEQYF. CDR3 sequence (DNA): TGCGCCAGCAGCTCGGGACAGGGGAACTGGGAGCAGTACTTC. The chain has TRBV5-1 and TRBJ2-7, with 10 bases aligning to TRBD1. V lost 3 bases to trimming and J lost 7 bases; unmatched junction nucleotides: 7. The CDR3 loop spans 14 amino acids. From germline, CDR1 is SGHRS and CDR2 YFSETQ.

This clonotype was seen more than once but under ten times. CDR3 nucleotides: TGCAGCGTTGCGGACGGCGGGGGCTACACCTTC. As protein: CSVADGGGYTF. The rearrangement joins TRBV29-1 to TRBJ1-2, with D uncertain. The CDR3 is made up of 11 amino acids. Germline V gives CDR1 SQVTM, CDR2 ANQGSEA. The germline V and J ends were trimmed by 4 bases and 8 bases, with 11 bases remaining between them.

In its sample, this clonotype was seen many times. The chain uses TRBV5-1 and TRBJ2-1, with TRBD1 as a possible D gene (5 bases). CDR1 SGHRS and CDR2 YFSETQ come from the germline V gene. Trimming stripped 3 bases from V and 8 bases from J, with 18 bases between. The CDR3 runs 15 residues. In nucleotides, the CDR3 is TGCGCCAGCAGCTCGACCGATCAGGGTACCCATGAGCAGTTCTTC. Translating it yields CASSSTDQGTHEQFF.

The chain uses TRBV7-2 and TRBJ2-4, with 8 bases matching TRBD1. The CDR3 loop spans 18 amino acids. Looked up from germline, CDR1 is SGHTA and CDR2 is FQGNSA. V shed 1 base, J shed 0 bases, and the junction held 8 bases outside the gene matches. The CDR3 region has the DNA TGTGCCAGCAGCTTAGTTGGGCAGGGGGCCATAGCCAAAAACATTCAGTACTTC. Amino acids: CASSLVGQGAIAKNIQYF.

This clonotype was seen ten or more times. The CDR3 DNA follows: TGTGCCAGCAGCTTAGAAATTGGGGGCACTGAAGCTTTCTTT. Its translation: CASSLEIGGTEAFF. The rearrangement joins TRBV7-8 to TRBJ1-1; a possible D gene is TRBD1 (5 bases). Germline CDR1 SGHVS, CDR2 FQNEAQ. The CDR3 is 14 amino acids. The V gene lost 1 base and the J gene lost 4 bases, with 10 bases spanning the gap.

A few counts support this clonotype. The chain carries TRBV28 and TRBJ1-1; the match to TRBD1 covers 8 bases. CDR3 size: 15 residues. Germline CDR1 reads MDHEN; CDR2 reads SYDVKM. With V trimmed by 3 bases and J by 6 bases, 9 bases remained unmatched. CDR3 nucleotides: TGTGCCAGCAGTTTTTTTCAGGGGGCTGGGTCTGAAGCTTTCTTT. It translates to CASSFFQGAGSEAFF.

The chain joins TRBV7-2 to TRBJ2-5; 8 bases are shared with TRBD2. The CDR3 runs to 14 residues. CDR1 and CDR2 from the germline V gene are SGHTA and FQGNSA. V trimming: 3 bases; J trimming: 5 bases; junction bases outside the gene matches: 5. The CDR3 sequence is CASSLTSVGETQYF. The DNA of the CDR3 is TGTGCCAGCAGCTTGACTAGCGTGGGGGAGACCCAGTACTTC.

This clonotype has at least ten counts. The chain joins TRBV7-9 to TRBJ2-7, with TRBD1 identical over 11 bases. V gave up 5 bases and J gave up 6 bases; unmatched junction bases: 12. Germline CDR1 and CDR2: SEHNR and FQNEAQ (reference sequence). There are 16 residues in the CDR3. The CDR3 loop is CASSPQRTGGHLEQYF. DNA for the CDR3: TGTGCCAGCAGCCCCCAGCGGACAGGGGGCCATCTCGAGCAGTACTTC.

This clonotype occurred many times. This rearrangement joins TRBV30 to TRBJ2-1; no reliable D call. V was cut by 2 bases and J by 6 bases, with 5 bases left in between. Germline V gene sequence: CDR1 GTSNPN, CDR2 SVGIG (reference sequence). This CDR3 is built from 11 residues. CDR3 DNA sequence: TGTGCCTGGAGTCATAGCAATGAGCAGTTCTTC. Protein product: CAWSHSNEQFF.

Many counts were recorded for this clonotype. The rearrangement links TRBV28 to TRBJ1-5; unclear D gene. The CDR3 consists of 14 residues. The V gene lost 5 bases and the J gene lost 2 bases, with 10 bases spanning the gap. The germline V gene has CDR1 MDHEN and CDR2 SYDVKM. This chain's CDR3 is CASSIRQGNQPQHF. The CDR3 DNA sequence: TGTGCCAGCAGTATCAGGCAAGGCAATCAGCCCCAGCATTTT.

This clonotype occurred a few times. CDR3 sequence (DNA): TGTGCCAGCTCACCAGATAACGGGGAGAACACTGAAGCTTTCTTT. It codes for CASSPDNGENTEAFF. This chain uses TRBV18 with TRBJ1-1; D ambiguous. CDR3 length equals 15 residues. V lost 2 bases and J 1 base, leaving 11 bases between the germline ends. Germline CDR1 and CDR2: KGHSH and LQKENI.

This chain uses TRBV29-1 with TRBJ1-2; D is uncertain. This CDR3 has 11 amino acids. The germline V gene has CDR1 SQVTM and CDR2 ANQGSEA. The germline V and J ends were trimmed by 3 bases and 6 bases, with 8 bases remaining between them. CDR3 bases: TGCAGCGTTGAGGGGAGGCATGGCTACACCTTC. This encodes CSVEGRHGYTF.

This clonotype was detected a few times. V gene TRBV7-9 combines with J gene TRBJ2-2; D unclear. Germline values: CDR1 SEHNR, CDR2 FQNEAQ (reference sequence). There are 11 residues in the CDR3. DNA of the CDR3: TGTGCTCTCACCGACACCGGGGAGCTGTTTTTT. Amino acids: CALTDTGELFF.

The chain employs TRBV28 and TRBJ2-3, with 13 bases identical to TRBD2. CDR1 and CDR2 from the germline V gene are MDHEN and SYDVKM. The CDR3 is 16 amino acids. V dropped 3 bases and J dropped 5; count of bases not matched to a gene: 5. CDR3 bases: TGTGCCAGCAGTTTGCGGACTAGCGGGAGCTTAGATACGCAGTATTTT. Encoded protein: CASSLRTSGSLDTQYF.

This clonotype was found a few times. The CDR3 loop reads CASSSETSSHNEQFF. The DNA for the CDR3 is TGTGCCAGCAGCTCCGAGACTAGTTCACACAATGAGCAGTTCTTC. The chain carries TRBV11-2 and TRBJ2-1; D might be TRBD2 (6 bases). Germline assignment: CDR1 SGHAT and CDR2 FQNNGV. The V end lost 4 bases, the J end lost 5 bases, and 15 bases lay between the germline ends. CDR3 size: 15 residues.

This clonotype was counted a single time. The gene calls are TRBV28 and TRBJ2-7, with TRBD1 matching 8 bases. The CDR3 runs to 16 residues. The germline gives CDR1 MDHEN, CDR2 SYDVKM. V lost 5 bases, J lost 2 bases, and 11 bases stayed unmatched. In DNA form, the CDR3 reads TGTGCCAGCAGTACACAACGACAGGGGACGGCCTACGAGCAGTACTTC. Amino acid sequence: CASSTQRQGTAYEQYF.

This clonotype occurred once. This chain uses TRBV9 with TRBJ2-1; D call uncertain. Trimming shortened V by 7 bases and J by 9 bases, and 14 bases separated the two germline ends. CDR3 size: 12 residues. The germline CDR1 and CDR2 sequences are SGDLS and YYNGEE. CDR3 region: CASGGLLGEQFF. The CDR3 bases are TGTGCCAGCGGCGGATTGTTAGGTGAGCAGTTCTTC.

This clonotype was detected a few times. The gene calls are TRBV30 and TRBJ2-1; 13 bases map to TRBD2. J was trimmed by 9 bases and V by 5 bases; bases with no gene match: 16. The germline V gene has CDR1 GTSNPN and CDR2 SVGIG (reference sequence). This CDR3 has 17 amino acids. The CDR3 DNA follows: TGTGCCTGGGGTTTTCGCCCGACTAGCGGGAGGTCCGGTGAGCAGTTCTTC. Translated, it gives CAWGFRPTSGRSGEQFF.

This clonotype has a count of ten or more. V usage is TRBV11-2 and J usage is TRBJ1-4, with 8 positions matching TRBD1. Germline-derived CDR1 and CDR2 are SGHAT and FQNNGV. Germline trimming cut 3 bases from V and 11 bases from J; bases unmatched to any gene: 2. This CDR3 has 12 residues. The CDR3 reads CASSFGQGKLFF. CDR3 nucleotides: TGTGCCAGCAGCTTCGGACAGGGCAAACTGTTTTTT.

This clonotype has only a few counts. The chain links TRBV7-9 to TRBJ2-2; 9 positions agree with TRBD2. The germline gives CDR1 SEHNR, CDR2 FQNEAQ (reference sequence). This CDR3 is built from 16 residues. Losses at the gene ends were 7 bases for V and 5 bases for J; bases not matched to a gene: 11. The CDR3 protein is CASTLGGLAMTGELFF. The CDR3 region has the DNA TGTGCCAGCACCTTGGGGGGACTAGCAATGACCGGGGAGCTGTTTTTT.

This clonotype was counted at least ten times. The chain joins TRBV12-3 or TRBV12-4 to TRBJ1-1; D not certain. The CDR3 is made up of 14 amino acids. Deletions cut 4 bases from V and 3 bases from J, with 12 bases between. The CDR3 reads CASSSPHSDTEAFF. CDR3 DNA: TGTGCCAGCAGTTCCCCCCACAGTGACACTGAAGCTTTCTTT.

This clonotype has a count of ten or more. This chain links TRBV28 with TRBJ1-5; 8 positions match TRBD1. Germline-derived CDR1 and CDR2 are MDHEN and SYDVKM. V lost 5 bases, J lost 9 bases, and 9 bases stayed unmatched. The CDR3 totals 14 residues. CDR3 residues: CASSPRGQDRPQHF. The CDR3 nucleotides read TGTGCCAGCAGTCCAAGGGGACAGGATCGGCCCCAGCATTTT. The full variable domain, its missing parts supplied by reference TRBV28 and TRBJ1-5, is DVKVTQSSRYLVKRTGEKVFLECVQDMDHENMFWYRQDPGLGLRLIYFSYDVKMKEKGDIPEGYSVSREKKERFSLILESASTNQTSMYLCASSPRGQDRPQHFGDGTRLSIL.

J is TRBJ1-6 and V is TRBV7-3; possibly TRBD1 for D (5 bases). V was clipped by 1 base and J by 7 bases, with 8 bases between them. The CDR3 covers 14 residues. Germline lookup yields CDR1 SGHTA and CDR2 FQGTGA. Written as DNA, the CDR3 is TGTGCCAGCAGCTTAAACAGGTTGAATTCACCCCTCCACTTT. Amino acids: CASSLNRLNSPLHF. The full variable domain, with the rest looked up from reference TRBV7-3 and TRBJ1-6, is GAGVSQTPSNKVTEKGKYVELRCDPISGHTALYWYRQSLGQGPEFLIYFQGTGAADDSGLPNDRFFAVRPEGSVSTLKIQRTERGDSAVYLCASSLNRLNSPLHFGNGTRLTVT.

This clonotype came up many times. The chain uses TRBV2 and TRBJ1-5; no clear D. Germline CDR1 SNHLY, CDR2 FYNNEI. Trimming cost V 7 bases and J 0 bases, with 10 bases left between them. This CDR3 region has 14 residues. In DNA form, the CDR3 reads TGTGCCAGCACCCGAGAGAATAGCAATCAGCCCCAGCATTTT. Its translation is CASTRENSNQPQHF. Drawing the rest from reference TRBV2 and TRBJ1-5, the complete variable domain is EPEVTQTPSHQVTQMGQEVILRCVPISNHLYFYWYRQILGQKVEFLVSFYNNEISEKSEIFDDQFSVERPDGSNFTLKIRSTKLEDSAMYFCASTRENSNQPQHFGDGTRLSIL.

V and J are TRBV19 and TRBJ2-5; 10 bases map to TRBD1. There are 13 residues in the CDR3. Germline assignment: CDR1 LNHDA and CDR2 SQIVND (reference sequence). Trimming at V came to 6 bases and at J to 4 bases, leaving 2 bases not matched to a gene. The CDR3 DNA follows: TGTGCCAGTAGGACAGGGGGCGCAGAGACCCAGTACTTC. This sequence encodes CASRTGGAETQYF.

The rearrangement links TRBV28 to TRBJ2-4, with 10 nucleotides matching TRBD2. CDR3 length: 22 residues. Trimming removed 4 bases from V and 4 bases from J; junction bases left unmatched: 25. Germline CDR1 reads MDHEN; CDR2 reads SYDVKM. CDR3 loop: CASSSGLAGEGRRMKPKNIQYF. CDR3 nucleotides: TGTGCCAGCAGTTCTGGGCTAGCGGGAGAGGGCAGAAGGATGAAACCAAAAAACATTCAGTACTTC.

This clonotype was counted only a few times. The chain couples TRBV20-1 to TRBJ2-7; 8 bases map to TRBD2. The CDR3 loop spans 14 amino acids. Germline V lookup: CDR1 DFQATT, CDR2 SNEGSKA (reference sequence). The V and J ends lost 1 base and 5 bases, in that order; junction bases with no gene match: 7. CDR3 sequence: CSARVGGGLNEQYF. DNA for the CDR3: TGCAGTGCTAGAGTGGGCGGGGGGCTAAACGAGCAGTACTTC.

J is TRBJ1-6 and V is TRBV20-1; no clear D gene. Germline values: CDR1 DFQATT, CDR2 SNEGSKA (reference sequence). The ends were cut back, 0 bases at V and 7 bases at J, with 13 bases in the middle. This CDR3 region has 15 residues. CDR3 amino acids: CSAREYRLRNSPLHF. CDR3 coding DNA: TGCAGTGCTAGAGAATATCGGCTCCGGAATTCACCCCTCCACTTT.

This clonotype was detected many times. The chain uses TRBV2 and TRBJ2-2, with D maybe TRBD2 (5 bases). This CDR3 comprises 13 residues. V was shortened by 3 bases and J by 6 bases, with 8 bases between the two germline ends. Germline CDR1 is SNHLY and CDR2 is FYNNEI. The CDR3 sequence: CASSDSGSGELFF. CDR3 nucleotide sequence: TGTGCCAGCAGTGACAGCGGATCCGGGGAGCTGTTTTTT.